This is a list of T cell receptor beta chains from one sample in a study of OX40 agonist ivuxolimab in advanced cancers. Profiling relied on immunoSEQ multiplex PCR, and the TCRdb table lists in-frame clones only, not all of them. The sample lists about 44,000 clones; 91% were seen once. Specimen: CD4+ or CD8+ T cells sorted from blood, collected in a trial of the OX40 agonist ivuxolimab. The origin of the receptors is an adult with an advanced solid tumor such as melanoma, head and neck, liver or kidney cancer. CDR3s include the opening cysteine and the closing phenylalanine or tryptophan. The order of the fields is D gene, J gene, clone size, V gene, CDR3 DNA, CDR3 protein. The D gene is left open where the match is weak. Rows give clone size only sometimes, using once, few, many, or a class for an expanded clone.

>TRBD1|TRBJ2-1|NA|TRBV5-6
TGTGCCAGCAGCCCCGGACAGGGACCGTTGCTCTTC
CASSPGQGPLLF
>NA|TRBJ2-7|few|TRBV5-6
TGTGCCAGCGGATCCGGAGCCGAGCAGTACTTC
CASGSGAEQYF
>NA|TRBJ2-3|NA|TRBV7-3
TGTGCCAGCAGCTCCGGCCTAGCGTCCTCCACAGATACGCAGTATTTT
CASSSGLASSTDTQYF
>TRBD2|TRBJ2-1|NA|TRBV9
TGTGCCAGCAGCGCATCCGGGACTAGATACAATGAGCAGTTCTTC
CASSASGTRYNEQFF
>NA|TRBJ2-7|once|TRBV5-6
TGTGCCAGCAGCCTCAAGGATCAGACCTACGAGCAGTACTTC
CASSLKDQTYEQYF
>NA|TRBJ2-3|NA|TRBV6-5
TGTGCCAGCAGCCTCAGAGGCACAGATACGCAGTATTTT
CASSLRGTDTQYF
>NA|TRBJ1-4|NA|TRBV7-9
TGTGCCAGCAGCCCTCCGCGGGGTGGATCACCTAATGAAAAACTGTTTTTT
CASSPPRGGSPNEKLFF
>NA|TRBJ2-7|NA|TRBV4-2
TGTGCCAGCAGCCCGAACCCCCGGTCCGAGCAGTACTTC
CASSPNPRSEQYF
>NA|TRBJ2-5|NA|TRBV27
TGTGCCAGCAGTTTGGGCCTCCAAGAGACCCAGTACTTC
CASSLGLQETQYF
>TRBD2|TRBJ2-7|NA|TRBV19
TGTGCCAGTAGTAATCCGACTAGCGGGAGGTCCTACGAGCAGTACTTC
CASSNPTSGRSYEQYF
>NA|TRBJ2-5|NA|TRBV25-1
TGTGCCAGCCGGACACAAGAGACCCAGTACTTC
CASRTQETQYF
>NA|TRBJ1-1|NA|TRBV7-9
TGTGCCAGCAGCTTAGGGACGGAAAACACTGAAGCTTTCTTT
CASSLGTENTEAFF
>NA|TRBJ2-7|NA|TRBV5-1
TGCGCCAGCAGCCCACAGAAAAATACCTACGAGCAGTACTTC
CASSPQKNTYEQYF
>TRBD1|TRBJ2-3|NA|TRBV28
TGTGCCAGCAGTTCACCGGGGACAGACAACACAGATACGCAGTATTTT
CASSSPGTDNTDTQYF
>TRBD2|TRBJ2-1|NA|TRBV28
TGTGCCAGCAGCGTCACTAGCGGGAGGGCGAAAGATGAGCAGTTCTTC
CASSVTSGRAKDEQFF